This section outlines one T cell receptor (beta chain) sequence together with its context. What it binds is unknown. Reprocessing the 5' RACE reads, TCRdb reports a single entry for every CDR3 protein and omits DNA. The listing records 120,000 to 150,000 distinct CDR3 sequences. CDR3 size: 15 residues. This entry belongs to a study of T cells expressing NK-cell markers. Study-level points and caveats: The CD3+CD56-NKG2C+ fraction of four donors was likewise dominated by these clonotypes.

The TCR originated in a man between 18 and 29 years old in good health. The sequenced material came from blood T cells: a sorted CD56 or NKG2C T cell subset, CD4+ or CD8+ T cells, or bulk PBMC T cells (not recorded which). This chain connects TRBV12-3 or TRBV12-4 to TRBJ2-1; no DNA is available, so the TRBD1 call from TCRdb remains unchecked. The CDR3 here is CASSPDTSSYNEQFF.